Sequencing of this T cell receptor beta chain was carried out in a study of human T cells and chemical hapten exposure. Study-wide background: The sensitizer, 2% DPC, was used on around 2 cm by around 2 cm of upper inner arm skin. Minor pooled library volume differences mainly drove per-sample TCR yield variation.

Time point indicated: pre-sensitization, week 0. Treatment reported: therapeutic diphenylcyclopropenone sensitization with weekly scalp DPC. Each donor was an alopecia patient between 18 and 70 years of age who qualified for DPC. V gave up 2 bases and J gave up 3 bases, with 14 bases separating them. Germline CDR1 is SGHNT and CDR2 is YENEEA. This CDR3 has 16 residues. General observations from the study: The immune response of these alopecia patients might not match healthy individuals'.

TCRdb re-called the RACE reads with MiXCR, one entry per CDR3 protein. Of 300,000 to 450,000 distinct CDR3 sequences listed, 4.5% to 6% are singletons. Turning to this clonotype: No antigen is known for it.

This TCR was sampled from a woman between 50 and 59 years old with alopecia areata. Some clones in this sample may be carry-over from other donors' samples. The gene calls are TRBV11-3 and TRBJ2-1; D could derive from TRBD1 or TRBD2 (5 bases each). The material sequenced was whole blood, taken in connection with sensitization to the hapten diphenylcyclopropenone (DPC). The CDR3 reads CASSLIRDAHYNEQFF. The CDR3 bases are TGTGCCAGCAGCTTAATCCGGGACGCGCACTACAATGAGCAGTTCTTC.